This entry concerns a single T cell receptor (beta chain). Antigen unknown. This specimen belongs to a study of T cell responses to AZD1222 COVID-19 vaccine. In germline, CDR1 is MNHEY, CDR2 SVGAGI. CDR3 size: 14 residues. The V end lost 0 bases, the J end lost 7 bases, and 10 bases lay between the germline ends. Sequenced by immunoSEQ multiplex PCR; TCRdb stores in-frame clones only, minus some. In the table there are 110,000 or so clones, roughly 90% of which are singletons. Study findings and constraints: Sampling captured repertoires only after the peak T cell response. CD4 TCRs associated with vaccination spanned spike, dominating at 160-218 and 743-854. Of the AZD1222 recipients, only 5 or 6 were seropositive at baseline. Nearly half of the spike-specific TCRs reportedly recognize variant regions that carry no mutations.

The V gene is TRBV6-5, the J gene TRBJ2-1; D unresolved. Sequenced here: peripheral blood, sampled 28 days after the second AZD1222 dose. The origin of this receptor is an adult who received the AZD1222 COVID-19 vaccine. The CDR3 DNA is TGTGCCAGCAGTTACTCGATCACCGCTAATGAGCAGTTCTTC. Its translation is CASSYSITANEQFF.